These T cell receptor beta chains were read from a single sample in a study of control samples from healthy donors and cancer patients. TCRdb's table, derived via immunoSEQ multiplex PCR, lists solely in-frame clones and lacks some. The repertoire holds 70,000 to 90,000 clones, with roughly 94% as singletons. The sequenced material came from blood. The origin of the receptors is a woman in her thirties or forties in good health. Each CDR3 is given with its conserved first and last residue. A D gene is named only where the DNA matches it firmly. Rows may omit the clone size; those that give it use once, few, many or a size class.

size,J,V,D,DNA,CDR3
NA,TRBJ2-1,TRBV2,TRBD2,TGTGCCAGCAGTGGACCGGGACTAGCAGGTTACAATGAGCAGTTCTTC,CASSGPGLAGYNEQFF
once,TRBJ2-2,TRBV4-1,TRBD2,TGCGCCAGCAGCCTCTGGGACACCTTAGCGGGGGGGAACGGGGAGCTGTTTTTT,CASSLWDTLAGGNGELFF
NA,TRBJ2-3,TRBV7-7,NA,TGTGCTAGCAGCTTAGGTAGGGCCAGCACAGATACGCAGTATTTT,CASSLGRASTDTQYF
NA,TRBJ2-2,TRBV30,NA,TGTGCCTGGAGTGTAGGTTGGACCGGGGAGCTGTTTTTT,CAWSVGWTGELFF
NA,TRBJ2-7,TRBV2,TRBD1,TGTGCCAGCAGTGCGCGGACAGGGATCAACGAGCAGTACTTC,CASSARTGINEQYF
NA,TRBJ2-3,TRBV19,NA,TGTGCCAGTACCAGTACAGATACGCAGTATTTT,CASTSTDTQYF
NA,TRBJ2-5,TRBV27,NA,TGTGCCAGCAGTTTAGGGGCCAGCTTCCAAGAGACCCAGTACTTC,CASSLGASFQETQYF
once,TRBJ2-1,TRBV6-6,NA,TGTGCCAGCACCCCAGGGATTCCCGGGGTCACTGAGCAGTTCTTC,CASTPGIPGVTEQFF
NA,TRBJ2-4,TRBV28,NA,TGTGCCAGCAGACGGACTTGGGGGGCGGCCTCGGCAAGGCAAAACATTCAGTACTTC,CASRRTWGAASARQNIQYF
NA,TRBJ1-1,TRBV7-7,NA,TGTGCTAGCAGCTTAGCATGGAACACTGAAGCTTTCTTT,CASSLAWNTEAFF
NA,TRBJ1-1,TRBV28,TRBD1,TGTGCCAGCAGTTTAAACGCAGGGGGCGACACTGAAGCTTTCTTT,CASSLNAGGDTEAFF
NA,TRBJ1-1,TRBV5-1,NA,TGCGCCAGCAGCTTGGAGGGCAGGAAAGCTTTCTTT,CASSLEGRKAFF
NA,TRBJ1-6,TRBV21-1,NA,TGTGCCAGCAGCCCCCCCAAGGAACAGTATAATTCACCCCTCCACTTT,CASSPPKEQYNSPLHF
NA,TRBJ2-7,TRBV7-7,TRBD1,TGTGCCAGCAGCTTAGGGACAGGGGGCCTTTACGAGCAGTACTTC,CASSLGTGGLYEQYF
NA,TRBJ1-4,TRBV5-1,NA,TGCGCCAGCAGCTTTATCGGGGGCGGGGATGAAAAACTGTTTTTT,CASSFIGGGDEKLFF
NA,TRBJ2-2,TRBV6-5,NA,TGTGCCAGCAGTTACATGGGAGGCACCGGGGAGCTGTTTTTT,CASSYMGGTGELFF
NA,TRBJ1-5,TRBV7-2,TRBD1,TGTGCCAGCAGCTTCACAGGGGCTAGCAATCAGCCCCAGCATTTT,CASSFTGASNQPQHF
NA,TRBJ1-5,TRBV19,NA,TGTGCCAGTAGTATACCCAGGATCAATCAGCCCCAGCATTTT,CASSIPRINQPQHF
NA,TRBJ2-1,TRBV27,NA,TGTGCCAGCACACCCCTACCCACGGCATACAATGAGCAGTTCTTC,CASTPLPTAYNEQFF
NA,TRBJ2-5,TRBV27,NA,TGTGCCAGCCAGAAGGCTTCACAAGAGACCCAGTACTTC,CASQKASQETQYF
NA,TRBJ1-1,TRBV7-2,NA,TGTGCCAGCAGCCCATGGACGGTCAACACTGAAGCTTTCTTT,CASSPWTVNTEAFF
NA,TRBJ1-2,TRBV11-2,NA,TGTGCCAGCAGCCATCACCGGGACAAAAACTATGGCTACACCTTC,CASSHHRDKNYGYTF
once,TRBJ2-7,TRBV18,NA,TGTGCCAGCTCACCCCCGGGACTGAACTCCTACGAGCAGTACTTC,CASSPPGLNSYEQYF
few,TRBJ1-2,TRBV5-6,NA,TGTGCCAGCAGCTTAGGGCAGCTTAACTATGGCTACACCTTC,CASSLGQLNYGYTF
NA,TRBJ2-1,TRBV6-4,TRBD1,TGTGCCAGCAGTGACGGGACAGGGTCTCCCAATGAGCAGTTCTTC,CASSDGTGSPNEQFF
NA,TRBJ2-2,TRBV28,TRBD2,TGTGCCAGCAGCCCTCTCGAGGGAATAGCGGGGAGGGAGCTGTTTTTT,CASSPLEGIAGRELFF
NA,TRBJ2-1,TRBV9,TRBD2,TGTGCCAGCAGCGTAGGGACTAGCGGGGAGTACAATGAGCAGTTCTTC,CASSVGTSGEYNEQFF
NA,TRBJ2-5,TRBV5-1,TRBD1,TGCGCCAGCAGCTTGGCTGGGACAGGGCGAGGGCAAGAGACCCAGTACTTC,CASSLAGTGRGQETQYF
NA,TRBJ2-3,TRBV18,NA,TGTGCCAGCTCACCACCGGGGGGACTCCGCACAGATACGCAGTATTTT,CASSPPGGLRTDTQYF
NA,TRBJ2-7,TRBV10-3,TRBD2,TGTGCCATCAGCCCCTTCACGGCTACTAGCGGGAGTTCCTACGAGCAGTACTTC,CAISPFTATSGSSYEQYF
NA,TRBJ1-2,TRBV7-2,NA,TGTGCCAGCAGCTTAGCCCGCCAGGGCTATGGCTACACCTTC,CASSLARQGYGYTF
NA,TRBJ1-1,TRBV5-5,NA,TGTGCCAGCAGCGGATTTAGCCAAAACACTGAAGCTTTCTTT,CASSGFSQNTEAFF
NA,TRBJ2-3,TRBV9,TRBD2,TGTGCCAGCAGACAGCCACTAGCGGGGGGGCGAAAATCCCACACAGATACGCAGTATTTT,CASRQPLAGGRKSHTDTQYF
once,TRBJ2-5,TRBV5-6,NA,TGTGCCAGCAGCCTCCTTGGACGGTCAAAGAGTGAGACCCAGTACTTC,CASSLLGRSKSETQYF
NA,TRBJ2-3,TRBV6-1,TRBD1,TGTGCCAGCAGTGAAGCCCCGCGGGGCAGGGGGCGCGAGGTAGATACGCAGTATTTT,CASSEAPRGRGREVDTQYF
NA,TRBJ1-5,TRBV4-1,NA,TGCGCCAGCAGCCGGGGAGGGCAGGAGGGTCAGCCCCAGCATTTT,CASSRGGQEGQPQHF
NA,TRBJ2-7,TRBV19,NA,TGTGCCAGTAGAAGTTCAACCTCCTATTACGAGCAGTACTTC,CASRSSTSYYEQYF
NA,TRBJ1-6,TRBV25-1,NA,TGTGCCAGCAGTGCTCGCAGGGGAGGTTCACCCCTCCACTTT,CASSARRGGSPLHF
NA,TRBJ2-7,TRBV3-1/TRBV3-2,NA,TGTGCCAGCAGCCAAGGGACAGCTACCTACGAGCAGTACTTC,CASSQGTATYEQYF
NA,TRBJ2-7,TRBV25-1,NA,TGTGCCAGCAGTGATTCCCCCCCCGAGCAGTACTTC,CASSDSPPEQYF
NA,TRBJ1-2,TRBV4-3,NA,TGCGCCAGCAGCCAAGATGGTCAGTATGGCTACACCTTC,CASSQDGQYGYTF
NA,TRBJ1-5,TRBV28,NA,TGTGCCAGCACCCCCGCAGCTAATCCTATAAATCAGCCCCAGCATTTT,CASTPAANPINQPQHF
NA,TRBJ2-1,TRBV6-4,NA,TGTGCCAGCAGTGACTCGAGGGGGGACCACAATGAGCAGTTCTTC,CASSDSRGDHNEQFF
NA,TRBJ1-1,TRBV27,NA,TGTGCCAGCAGCAAAAACGGGGGGACGAACACTGAAGCTTTCTTT,CASSKNGGTNTEAFF
NA,TRBJ1-1,TRBV5-1,TRBD1,TGCGCCAGCAGCCCCTCTACCCAGGGGGCGGGCACTGAAGCTTTCTTT,CASSPSTQGAGTEAFF
NA,TRBJ1-2,TRBV10-2,NA,TGCGCCAGCAAAGGGGGAGGGTATGGCTACACCTTC,CASKGGGYGYTF
NA,TRBJ2-1,TRBV13,TRBD2,TGTGCCAGCAGCTCCTTACTAGCGGGAGCCCTAAGCTCCTACAATGAGCAGTTCTTC,CASSSLLAGALSSYNEQFF
NA,TRBJ2-1,TRBV19,TRBD1,TGTGCCAGTAGTTACCTGAGACTAACGGGACAGGGGGGTTTGGGCAATGAGCAGTTCTTC,CASSYLRLTGQGGLGNEQFF
NA,TRBJ1-2,TRBV12-3/TRBV12-4,NA,TGTGCCAGCAGCCGTGGACACCTCTATGGCTACACCTTC,CASSRGHLYGYTF
NA,TRBJ1-1,TRBV20-1,NA,TGCAGTGCTACTGATGGGACTGAAGCTTTCTTT,CSATDGTEAFF
once,TRBJ1-1,TRBV7-2,NA,TGTGCCAGCAGCCCCGAGTGGGTTCCTGAAGCTTTCTTT,CASSPEWVPEAFF
NA,TRBJ1-2,TRBV6-5,TRBD1,TGTGCCAGCAGTTACTTGGGACAGGGGGGATCCTATGGCTACACCTTC,CASSYLGQGGSYGYTF
NA,TRBJ2-5,TRBV7-9,NA,TGTGCCAGCAGATCCATAGAGGAGACCCAGTACTTC,CASRSIEETQYF
NA,TRBJ1-3,TRBV2,NA,TGTGCCAGCAGTGTAGGAGGGGTAAACACCATATATTTT,CASSVGGVNTIYF
NA,TRBJ1-6,TRBV9,NA,TGTGCCAGCAGCCCCCAGACAGAATCACCCCTCCACTTT,CASSPQTESPLHF